This T cell receptor (beta chain) was observed in a study of OX40 agonist ivuxolimab in advanced cancers. Sequenced by immunoSEQ multiplex PCR; TCRdb stores in-frame clones only, minus some. The table records approximately 66,000 clones, around 88% of them present only once. This specimen consisted of CD4+ or CD8+ T cells sorted from blood, obtained in a trial of the OX40 agonist ivuxolimab. The TCR originated in an adult with an advanced solid tumor such as melanoma, head and neck, liver or kidney cancer.

The CDR3 nucleotides read TGTGCCAGCAGTTCGACGAAGGCAGGTTATAGCAATCAGCCCCAGCATTTT. It codes for CASSSTKAGYSNQPQHF. The chain uses TRBV28 and TRBJ1-5; D is undetermined. CDR3 size: 17 residues. With 4 bases removed from V and 0 bases from J, the gap between germline ends came to 16 bases. Germline CDR1 reads MDHEN; CDR2 reads SYDVKM.